The 20 T cell receptor beta chains reported below all come from one sample, sequenced in a study of CD8 T cells in ankylosing spondylitis. Overall study results and limits: Ankylosing spondylitis blood seemed to carry a telltale TCR beta motif made of seven or eight highly homologous variants.

The antigens of these receptors remain unknown. TCRdb processed the 5' RACE reads anew with MiXCR; each CDR3 protein has one entry. The repertoire includes hundreds of thousands of distinct CDR3 sequences, roughly a quarter of them detected once, and about 0.9% sits in the top ten. Sequenced: blood, either unsorted or a sorted T cell fraction (not recorded which). Every receptor here comes from a male donor with ankylosing spondylitis.

This clonotype is a singleton in its sample. The chain employs TRBV5-1 and TRBJ2-1, with a tentative D call TRBD2 (5 bases). The CDR3 runs 15 residues. Germline V gene lookup returns CDR1 SGHRS and CDR2 YFSETQ. The V and J ends lost 0 bases and 5 bases respectively, with 12 bases between them. Here the CDR3 DNA reads TGCGCCAGCAGCTTGGTCGGGATTTCGGACAATGAGCAGTTCTTC. Translated: CASSLVGISDNEQFF.

This clonotype came up many times. The gene calls are TRBV7-2 and TRBJ2-3, with TRBD2 matching over 8 bases. CDR1 is SGHTA, CDR2 FQGNSA, per germline. The ends lost 2 bases at V and 6 bases at J; junction bases unmatched: 4. CDR3 length: 14 residues. The CDR3: CASSLFRGGDTQYF. Here the CDR3 DNA reads TGTGCCAGCAGCTTATTTCGGGGGGGGGATACGCAGTATTTT.

This clonotype was observed a few times. The chain employs TRBV12-3 or TRBV12-4 and TRBJ1-5; TRBD1 matches at 7 bases. The CDR3 extends over 18 amino acids. V dropped 6 bases and J dropped 5; count of bases not matched to a gene: 19. The CDR3: CASSPGTAYSSGDQPQHF. In nucleotides, the CDR3 is TGTGCCAGCAGCCCCGGGACAGCATACTCCAGCGGCGATCAGCCCCAGCATTTT.

The chain has TRBV7-8 and TRBJ1-4, with D perhaps matching TRBD1 (5 bases). The germline V and J ends were trimmed by 1 base and 3 bases, with 9 bases remaining between them. Per the germline V gene, CDR1 is SGHVS and CDR2 is FQNEAQ. CDR3 length: 15 residues. CDR3 region: CASSLDGGANEKLFF. The CDR3 DNA sequence: TGTGCCAGCAGCTTAGACGGGGGGGCTAATGAAAAACTGTTTTTT. The complete variable domain, with remaining parts taken from reference TRBV7-8 and TRBJ1-4, reads GAGVSQSPRYKVAKRGQDVALRCDPISGHVSLFWYQQALGQGPEFLTYFQNEAQLDKSGLPSDRFFAERPEGSVSTLKIQRTQQEDSAVYLCASSLDGGANEKLFFGSGTQLSVL.

The chain has TRBV2 and TRBJ2-1; weak D call: TRBD2 (5 bases). The germline CDR1 and CDR2 sequences are SNHLY and FYNNEI. Trimming left V 10 bases short and J 8 bases short, with 21 bases between. This CDR3 is built from 14 residues. The CDR3 spells CATTRSGNSDEQFF. In DNA form, the CDR3 reads TGTGCCACCACTAGATCGGGGAATTCGGATGAGCAGTTCTTC.

In this sample, this clonotype turned up a few times. The J gene is TRBJ2-5, the V gene TRBV3-1; 10 bases are a match to TRBD1. The CDR3 runs to 15 residues. V was pared by 4 bases and J by 2 bases, with 4 bases of the junction left unmatched. Germline loops: CDR1 LGHDT, CDR2 YNNKEL (reference sequence). CDR3 protein: CASSPWTGGQETQYF. CDR3 in DNA: TGTGCCAGCAGCCCTTGGACAGGGGGTCAAGAGACCCAGTACTTC.

This rearrangement joins TRBV5-1 to TRBJ2-6; 11 bases map to TRBD1. From germline, CDR1 is SGHRS and CDR2 YFSETQ. The V segment lost 4 bases and the J segment 3 bases; nucleotides outside the gene matches: 6. The CDR3 has 17 residues. CDR3: CASSLDRGQIGANVLTF. CDR3 in DNA: TGCGCCAGCAGCCTGGACAGGGGGCAAATTGGGGCCAACGTCCTGACTTTC.

The chain recombines TRBV11-2 with TRBJ1-5; 11 bases agree with TRBD1. V lost 5 bases to trimming and J lost 1 base; unmatched junction nucleotides: 7. Looked up from germline, CDR1 is SGHAT and CDR2 is FQNNGV. The CDR3 has 17 amino acids. CDR3 sequence (DNA): TGTGCCAGCAGCCCCGGGACAGGGGGTTGGAGCAATCAGCCCCAGCATTTT. Residues: CASSPGTGGWSNQPQHF. The complete variable domain, with remaining parts taken from reference TRBV11-2 and TRBJ1-5, reads EAGVAQSPRYKIIEKRQSVAFWCNPISGHATLYWYQQILGQGPKLLIQFQNNGVVDDSQLPKDRFSAERLKGVDSTLKIQPAKLEDSAVYLCASSPGTGGWSNQPQHFGDGTRLSIL.

This clonotype was picked up a small number of times. This rearrangement joins TRBV24-1 to TRBJ2-1; no reliable D call. V lost 0 bases to trimming and J lost 4 bases, with 12 bases between them. The germline gives CDR1 KGHDR, CDR2 SFDVKD. This CDR3 contains 16 residues. In DNA form, the CDR3 reads TGTGCCACCAGTGATTTGTCAGCTGCGGAGTACAATGAGCAGTTCTTC. Amino acids: CATSDLSAAEYNEQFF.

This clonotype has only a few counts. This chain joins TRBV29-1 and TRBJ1-1, with D possibly TRBD1 on 6 matching bases. The CDR3 consists of 13 residues. With 7 bases removed from V and 1 base from J, the gap between germline ends came to 13 bases. Germline V gene lookup returns CDR1 SQVTM and CDR2 ANQGSEA. Written as DNA, the CDR3 is TGCAGCGCGCAGGGGCCTTCGAACACTGAAGCTTTCTTT. Translating gives CSAQGPSNTEAFF.

This sequence joins TRBV6-1 and TRBJ1-1; perhaps TRBD1 as D (5 bases). Germline CDR1 MNHNS, CDR2 SASEGT. V lost 3 bases and J 3 bases, leaving 11 bases between the germline ends. The CDR3 spans 14 residues. CDR3 bases: TGTGCCAGCAGTGAGCGGGGGAGCGACACTGAAGCTTTCTTT. Translation: CASSERGSDTEAFF.

A few counts support this clonotype. The chain carries TRBV3-1 and TRBJ2-5, with 12 positions matching TRBD2. The V and J ends lost 2 bases and 4 bases, in that order; junction bases with no gene match: 8. The CDR3 covers 17 residues. Germline V lookup: CDR1 LGHDT, CDR2 YNNKEL (reference sequence). The CDR3 nucleotides are TGTGCCAGCAGCCAAAGGTTACTAGCGGGAGGCTCAGAGACCCAGTACTTC. Translating gives CASSQRLLAGGSETQYF.

In its sample, this clonotype was seen a few times. The chain uses TRBV11-2 and TRBJ2-7; unclear D gene. CDR1 is SGHAT and CDR2 is FQNNGV in the germline V gene. V shed 5 bases and J shed 2 bases, with 16 bases lying between them. This CDR3 region has 15 residues. In DNA form, the CDR3 reads TGTGCCAGCAGCACGAGCAGTCAGGCGGCCTACGAGCAGTACTTC. This sequence encodes CASSTSSQAAYEQYF. The full variable domain, rest sourced from reference TRBV11-2 and TRBJ2-7, is EAGVAQSPRYKIIEKRQSVAFWCNPISGHATLYWYQQILGQGPKLLIQFQNNGVVDDSQLPKDRFSAERLKGVDSTLKIQPAKLEDSAVYLCASSTSSQAAYEQYFGPGTRLTVT.

This clonotype has only a few counts. The genes are TRBV5-1 and TRBJ1-3; D may be TRBD1 (6 bases). This CDR3 is 15 amino acids long. In germline, CDR1 is SGHRS, CDR2 YFSETQ. Trimming left V 4 bases short and J 0 bases short, with 11 bases between. The CDR3 loop is CASSQDSPSGNTIYF. In DNA form, the CDR3 reads TGCGCCAGCAGCCAGGACAGTCCCTCTGGAAACACCATATATTTT.

J is TRBJ2-3 and V is TRBV3-1; 8 nucleotides match TRBD2. The junction had 6 bases not matched to a gene; V was cut back by 1 base and J by 3 bases. The germline V gene encodes CDR1 LGHDT and CDR2 YNNKEL (reference sequence). The CDR3 totals 16 residues. The CDR3 coding sequence is TGTGCCAGCAGCCAAGTATGGGCGGGAGGAACAGATACGCAGTATTTT. Translating it yields CASSQVWAGGTDTQYF.

This clonotype was recorded a few times. The chain recombines TRBV20-1 with TRBJ2-3; D ambiguous. Per the germline V gene, CDR1 is DFQATT and CDR2 is SNEGSKA (reference sequence). V was clipped by 6 bases and J by 2 bases, with 9 bases between them. The CDR3 extends over 12 amino acids. The CDR3 loop is CSAHPVTDTQYF. The CDR3 coding sequence is TGCAGTGCCCACCCAGTCACAGATACGCAGTATTTT.

This clonotype came up a few times. The V call is TRBV4-1, the J call TRBJ2-2, with D maybe TRBD2 (5 bases). Trimming stripped 0 bases from V and 0 bases from J, with 11 bases between. Germline CDR1 and CDR2: MGHRA and YSYEKL. The CDR3 runs to 17 residues. The CDR3 DNA is TGCGCCAGCAGCCAAGACTTGCGGGCCACGAACACCGGGGAGCTGTTTTTT. Translating it yields CASSQDLRATNTGELFF.

The V gene is TRBV7-9, the J gene TRBJ1-1; 9 bases align to TRBD1. This CDR3 comprises 15 residues. J was trimmed by 3 bases and V by 1 base; bases with no gene match: 3. The germline V gene has CDR1 SEHNR and CDR2 FQNEAQ (reference sequence). DNA of the CDR3: TGTGCCAGCAGCTTAGGGGGGACAGGGTACACTGAAGCTTTCTTT. Protein product: CASSLGGTGYTEAFF.

This chain links TRBV5-1 with TRBJ1-4, with 9 nucleotides matching TRBD1. The CDR3 runs to 14 residues. The V gene end was trimmed by 7 bases and the J gene end by 8 bases; junction bases not matched to a gene: 9. Germline lookup yields CDR1 SGHRS and CDR2 YFSETQ. CDR3 coding DNA: TGCGCCAGCCGCGAACAGGGGGCGGAGGAAAAACTGTTTTTT. Translating it yields CASREQGAEEKLFF. Combining the CDR3 with reference TRBV5-1 and TRBJ1-4 gives the whole variable domain KAGVTQTPRYLIKTRGQQVTLSCSPISGHRSVSWYQQTPGQGLQFLFEYFSETQRNKGNFPGRFSGRQFSNSRSEMNVSTLELGDSALYLCASREQGAEEKLFFGSGTQLSVL.

This chain connects TRBV18 to TRBJ2-3, with 12 bases that match TRBD2. Germline CDR1 is KGHSH and CDR2 is LQKENI. Trimming at V came to 0 bases and at J to 2 bases, leaving 12 bases not matched to a gene. CDR3 length equals 20 residues. The CDR3 protein is CASSPPASGRVLTITDTQYF. In nucleotides, the CDR3 is TGTGCCAGCTCACCACCTGCTAGCGGGAGGGTCCTTACCATCACAGATACGCAGTATTTT.